This TCR beta chain came from a study of T cell repertoires in ileal Crohn's disease. Overall study: Biopsies of inflamed ileum from the surgical specimen form M0 samples.

TCRdb's table, derived via immunoSEQ multiplex PCR, lists solely in-frame clones and lacks some. The repertoire consists of approximately 6,600 clones, with about four fifths occurring once and the leading ten covering about a tenth. Time point meaning: inflamed ileum from the surgical specimen. Input material: ileal tissue. The source of this sequence is an adult with Crohn's disease.

In DNA, the CDR3 is TGCGCCAGCAGTCTCGACGGGGTAGGGGTAGAGACCCAGTACTTC. Its protein product is CASSLDGVGVETQYF. This chain joins TRBV5-1 and TRBJ2-5; D might be TRBD1 or TRBD2, each matching 5 bases. The CDR3 contains 15 residues. Looked up from germline, CDR1 is SGHRS and CDR2 is YFSETQ. Trimming left V 5 bases short and J 4 bases short, with 18 bases between.